This T cell receptor (beta chain) originates from a study of tumor-infiltrating lymphocytes in glioblastoma multiforme. Broader study findings: Just one glioblastoma patient contributed to the TCR-mutation comparison. Detected clone frequencies may not reflect cell counts, being RNA-based.

Three nested ARM-PCR rounds with V-beta and C-beta primers built TCRB libraries. TCRdb used MiXCR to reprocess the multiplex PCR reads, holding one entry per CDR3 protein. The repertoire holds fewer than 40,000 distinct CDR3 sequences, with roughly two thirds as singletons. As to this clonotype: The antigen is undetermined. The junction departs from the called germline gene at one end, perhaps through a read error.

The CDR3 has 13 amino acids. CDR1 and CDR2 (germline): SGHAT, FQNNGV. Input material: brain tumor tissue. This clonotype originated in a male donor with glioblastoma. This chain connects TRBV11-2 to TRBJ2-1; a weak D match, TRBD1 (5 bases). The CDR3 reads CASNLDKGNEQLF. CDR3 coding DNA: TGTGCCAGCAACTTAGATAAGGGGAATGAGCAGCTCTTC.